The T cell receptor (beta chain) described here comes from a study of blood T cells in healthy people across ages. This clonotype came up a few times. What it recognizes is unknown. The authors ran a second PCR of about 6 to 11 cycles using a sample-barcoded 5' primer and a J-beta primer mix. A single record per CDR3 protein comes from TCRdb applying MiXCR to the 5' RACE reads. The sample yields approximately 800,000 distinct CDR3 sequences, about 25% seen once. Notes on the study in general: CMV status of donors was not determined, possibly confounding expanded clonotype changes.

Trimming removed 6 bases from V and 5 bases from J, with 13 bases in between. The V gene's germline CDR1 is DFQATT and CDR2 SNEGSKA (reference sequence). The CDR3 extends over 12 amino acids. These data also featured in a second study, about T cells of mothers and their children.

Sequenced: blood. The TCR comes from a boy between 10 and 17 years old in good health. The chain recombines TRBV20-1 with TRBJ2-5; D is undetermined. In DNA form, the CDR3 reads TGCAGTGCCCTCCGGAGTGGGGAGACCCAGTACTTC. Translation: CSALRSGETQYF.